The clone carrying this T cell receptor (beta chain) was detected many times. The target antigen is unknown. Germline V lookup: CDR1 SGHKS, CDR2 YYEKEE (reference sequence). The CDR3 has 14 amino acids. Trimming took off 5 bases at V and 2 bases at J, with 12 bases between the two ends. The data derive from a study of T cells after yellow fever vaccination. The study, taken as a whole, reports: Abundant clonotypes from the bulk population could get into FACS-sorted repertoires as contaminants. Shared CD4/CD8 clonotypes were a small share, likely from convergent recombination. Most clones from primary vaccination resurfaced after the booster (around 95% CD4, approximately 88% CD8).

TCRdb called the 5' RACE reads again in MiXCR, with one record for every CDR3 protein. The sample records under 150,000 distinct CDR3 sequences, roughly 8% being singletons. The receptor was isolated from a man aged 25-45 years who received the YFV17D yellow fever vaccine. V usage is TRBV5-5 and J usage is TRBJ2-3; no reliable D call. The material was CD4+ T cells sorted from PBMCs, obtained 5 days after the yellow fever booster vaccination. CDR3 bases: TGTGCCAGCAGGATAGAAGCCTCCACAGATACGCAGTATTTT. Its protein is CASRIEASTDTQYF.